Presented here are 8 T cell receptor beta chains from one specimen sequenced in a study of cytomegalovirus exposure and HLA in healthy donors. Both 60 Vbeta primers and 13 Jbeta primers went into the PCR. Measured with immunoSEQ multiplex PCR; TCRdb has only the in-frame clones, and not every one. This table holds 150,000 to 250,000 clones, 70% to 85% found once. The sequenced material came from PBMCs. These receptor sequences come from a woman in her thirties in good health and CMV-seropositive.

This clone was counted between two and nine times. V is TRBV29-1 and J is TRBJ2-1; D might be TRBD2 (6 bases). Between the trimmed V and J ends, which lost 0 bases and 0 bases, there was a span of 12 bases. This CDR3 is built from 16 residues. In germline, CDR1 is SQVTM, CDR2 ANQGSEA. CDR3 sequence: CSVEDLEGSSYNEQFF. CDR3 sequence (DNA): TGCAGCGTTGAAGATCTGGAGGGAAGCTCCTACAATGAGCAGTTCTTC.

The rearrangement joins TRBV27 to TRBJ2-7; maybe TRBD2 (5 bases). Germline-derived CDR1 and CDR2 are MNHEY and SMNVEV (reference sequence). V lost 3 bases, J lost 0 bases, and 9 bases lay in between. This CDR3 has 14 amino acids. The CDR3 sequence: CASSFSGSSYEQYF. The CDR3 coding sequence is TGTGCCAGCAGTTTTTCGGGGAGCTCCTACGAGCAGTACTTC.

The chain has TRBV5-1 and TRBJ1-1, with D tentatively TRBD1 (6 bases). This CDR3 has 15 residues. Germline values: CDR1 SGHRS, CDR2 YFSETQ. V lost 4 bases and J 1 base, leaving 14 bases between the germline ends. CDR3 in amino acids: CASSHNREPNTEAFF. For the CDR3, the DNA is TGCGCCAGCAGCCACAACAGGGAACCGAACACTGAAGCTTTCTTT.

The chain couples TRBV4-3 to TRBJ2-1, with D possibly TRBD2 on 5 matching bases. The CDR3 consists of 14 residues. Looked up from germline, CDR1 is LGHNA and CDR2 is YSLEER. V lost 4 bases and J 9 bases, leaving 16 bases between the germline ends. The CDR3 is CASSPPNSEGEQFF. Written as DNA, the CDR3 is TGCGCCAGCAGCCCCCCTAATAGCGAGGGTGAGCAGTTCTTC.

The chain combines TRBV4-1 with TRBJ2-7; 8 nucleotides align to TRBD1. CDR3 length equals 15 residues. The junction had 5 bases not matched to a gene; V was cut back by 1 base and J by 3 bases. CDR1 and CDR2 from the germline V gene are MGHRA and YSYEKL. As DNA, the CDR3 is TGCGCCAGCAGCCAAGTAGGGACAGGAGACTACGAGCAGTACTTC. Amino acid sequence: CASSQVGTGDYEQYF.

V usage is TRBV2 and J usage is TRBJ1-2, with D unclear. The germline V gene has CDR1 SNHLY and CDR2 FYNNEI. V was clipped by 1 base and J by 4 bases, with 10 bases between them. CDR3 length: 14 residues. The CDR3 reads CASSEVSAVYGYTF. The DNA of the CDR3 is TGTGCCAGCAGTGAAGTTTCGGCGGTCTATGGCTACACCTTC.

The genes are TRBV5-1 and TRBJ1-1, with unresolved D. The CDR3 contains 13 residues. V dropped 4 bases and J dropped 11 bases, with 18 bases sitting between them. The germline gives CDR1 SGHRS, CDR2 YFSETQ. The CDR3 DNA sequence: TGCGCCAGCAGCGCACAACCAAACGGGGATGCTTTCTTT. Translated, it gives CASSAQPNGDAFF.

The rearrangement links TRBV29-1 to TRBJ2-1, with a weak D call TRBD2 (6 bases). This CDR3 is built from 14 residues. The V end was cut by 2 bases, the J end by 7 bases, with 15 bases between. Germline V CDR1 and CDR2: SQVTM, ANQGSEA. Here the CDR3 DNA reads TGCAGCGTTGAATTCTGGGGGGATTGGAATGAGCAGTTCTTC. Translation: CSVEFWGDWNEQFF.